This T cell receptor (beta chain) was identified in a study of Tregs in tolerant kidney transplant recipients. Study findings and constraints: In tolerant patients, donor-specific Tregs outgrew total Tregs, suggesting antigen-driven expansion.

A remark on this clone: The antigen is not known.

TCRdb's table, derived via immunoSEQ multiplex PCR, lists solely in-frame clones and lacks some. The sample yields 30,000 or so clones, of which the top ten take up 6.5% to 8%. Sequencing used CD8+ T cells from blood, obtained before the transplant. The TCR comes from a human donor who received a combined kidney and bone marrow transplant.

The covered CDR3 bases are TGCGCCAGCCGCCCGACAGGGGCTACTGAAGGC. Translation gives CASRPTGATEG. The CDR3 as a whole reads CASRPTGATEGYTF. The gene calls are TRBV5-1 and TRBJ1-2; 8 bases are shared with TRBD1. Read sequence stops 3 residues before the CDR3 end, and the germline J gene provides the missing end. The CDR3 contains 14 residues. Germline V gene lookup returns CDR1 SGHRS and CDR2 YFSETQ.